This T cell receptor (beta chain) is from a study of T cell responses to AZD1222 COVID-19 vaccine. Regarding this clone: As yet, its antigen is unknown.

Study-wide points: The study found vaccine-associated CD4 TCRs spanning spike, dominant at 160-218 and 743-854. All repertoire sampling was performed exclusively after the peak T cell response.

Generated by immunoSEQ multiplex PCR, the TCRdb table keeps only in-frame clones and is missing some. The sample gives 100,000 to 150,000 clones, roughly 92% of which show up once; around 1.1% is in the top ten. Second doses were pooled across both intervals (about 4 or about 12 weeks). The sequencing used peripheral blood, collected 28 days after the second AZD1222 dose. This sequence originates from an adult who received the AZD1222 COVID-19 vaccine.

The CDR3 nucleotides are TGTGCCAGCAGTATACAGGGTCACATTGGCTACACCTTC. Amino acid sequence: CASSIQGHIGYTF. This sequence joins TRBV25-1 and TRBJ1-2; perhaps TRBD1 as D (6 bases). The germline gives CDR1 MGHDK, CDR2 SYGVNS. Trimming shortened V by 5 bases and J by 7 bases, and 14 bases separated the two germline ends. The CDR3 extends over 13 amino acids.